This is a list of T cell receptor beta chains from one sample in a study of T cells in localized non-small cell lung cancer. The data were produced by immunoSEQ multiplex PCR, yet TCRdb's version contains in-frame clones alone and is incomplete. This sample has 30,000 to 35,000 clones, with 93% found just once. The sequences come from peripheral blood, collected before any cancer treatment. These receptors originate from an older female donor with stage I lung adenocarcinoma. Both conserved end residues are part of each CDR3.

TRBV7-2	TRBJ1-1	CASSSPVGTRYEVFF
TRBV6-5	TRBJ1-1	CASSYGFRGVNTEAFF
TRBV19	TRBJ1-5	CASSKVYPYNQPQHF
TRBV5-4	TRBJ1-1	CASSLGGTKLEAFF
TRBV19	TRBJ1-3	CASSIGAVDSGNTIYF
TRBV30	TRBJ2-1	CAWSVTSGAWNEQFF
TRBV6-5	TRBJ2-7	CASSYTATGNSYEQYF
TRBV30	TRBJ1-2	CAWSHGRGGYTF
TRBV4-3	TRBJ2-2	CASSPDYYTGELFF
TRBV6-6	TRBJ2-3	CASSFRSGRVTDTQYF
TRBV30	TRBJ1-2	CAWRGQTESYGYTF
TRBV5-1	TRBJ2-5	CASSVVGGGETQYF
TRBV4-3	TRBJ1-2	CASSQVSGNYGYTF
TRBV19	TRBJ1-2	CASSLQGQLNYGYTF
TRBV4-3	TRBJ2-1	CASSPRAGGPFYNEQFF
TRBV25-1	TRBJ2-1	CASSVGRDSSYNEQFF
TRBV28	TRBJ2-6	CASSLGGPSGANVLTF
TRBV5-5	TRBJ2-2	CASSLRTSGAKNTGELFF
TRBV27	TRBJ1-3	CASSRDRASSGNTIYF
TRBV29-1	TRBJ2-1	CSVHRIAGSNEQFF
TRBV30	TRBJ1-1	CAWSVGGTGRAFF
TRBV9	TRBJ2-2	CASSVGGLAGYTGELFF
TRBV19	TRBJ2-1	CASSISGTGGPYNEQFF
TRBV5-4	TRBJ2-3	CASSLGRGGMADTQYF
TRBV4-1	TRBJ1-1	CASSPGTGTTEAFF